A selection of T cell receptor beta chains follows, all from one sample in a study of blood T cell repertoires in COVID-19. Measured with immunoSEQ multiplex PCR; TCRdb has only the in-frame clones, and not every one. The sample comprises over 95,000 clones, 75% to 85% of which are singletons, and around 9.3% rests with the top ten. Sequencing input: peripheral blood. The receptors derive from a human donor in a cohort sampled during active COVID-19. Both conserved end residues are trimmed from each CDR3.

j_call: TRBJ1-3
v_call: TRBV6-1
cdr3_aa: ASSWGSRGNTIY

j_call: TRBJ2-6
v_call: TRBV7-3
cdr3_aa: ASSLKQGSGANVLT

j_call: TRBJ2-7
v_call: TRBV11-2
cdr3_aa: ASRSHPGQGASGPYEQY

j_call: TRBJ2-6
v_call: TRBV6-5
cdr3_aa: ASSFSSSGANVLT

j_call: TRBJ2-3
v_call: TRBV3-1/TRBV3-2
cdr3_aa: ASRPTSGGVAGTDTQY

j_call: TRBJ1-4
v_call: TRBV21-1
cdr3_aa: ASSKEVGQSENEKLF

j_call: TRBJ1-1
v_call: TRBV9
cdr3_aa: ASSPAANTEAF

j_call: TRBJ2-7
v_call: TRBV4-3
cdr3_aa: ASSQQPGLASYEQY

j_call: TRBJ2-3
v_call: TRBV24-1
cdr3_aa: ATSDGGLAGSTDTQY

j_call: TRBJ1-3
v_call: TRBV7-6
cdr3_aa: ASSLQGATGNTIY

j_call: TRBJ1-2
v_call: TRBV9
cdr3_aa: ASSVGQGAYGYT

j_call: TRBJ1-3
v_call: TRBV3-1/TRBV3-2
cdr3_aa: ASRNRGVAGNTIY

j_call: TRBJ1-6
v_call: TRBV30
cdr3_aa: AWNPLGAYSPLH